This T cell receptor (beta chain) stems from a study of T-cell memory formation after mild COVID-19. Study-level results: In pre-infection memory, a portion of responding clones appeared, which suggested that cross-reactive memory joined. Contracting CD8+ clones were enriched in EMRA, CD4+ mainly in CM and EM. A balance of CD4 and CD8 characterized clones contracting day 15 to 85, whereas later expanders leaned CD4+.

This clonotype was seen only a few times. Its antigen remains unidentified. Each CDR3 protein gets one entry after TCRdb re-called the 5' RACE reads with MiXCR. Counted here are more than 350,000 distinct CDR3 sequences, more than 15% occurring once; the ten biggest clones make up about 22%. J gave up 7 bases and V 4 bases, and 7 bases lay outside the gene matches. CDR1 LNHNV and CDR2 YYDKDF come from the germline V gene (reference sequence). The CDR3 has 15 residues. This receptor was identified in a man aged 18 to 29 who had mild COVID-19 (a few samples of this study predate the infection). Cell type and time point are not known. Material for sequencing was PBMCs or a T cell subset sorted from them (not recorded which). This rearrangement joins TRBV15 to TRBJ2-1; 10 bases map to TRBD2. The CDR3 coding sequence is TGTGCCACCAGCAAAGAGCGGGGGGGCCTAAATGAGCAGTTCTTC. Translated: CATSKERGGLNEQFF.